This T cell receptor beta chain is from a study of shared clonotypes between healthy human individuals. The overall study: Researchers assigned three CD4 naive, three CD4 memory, two CD8 naive and one CD8 memory plate to each donor. Regarding the study as a whole: What naive subsets generally showed was a larger estimated richness than memory subsets showed. Among non-shared clonotypes, generation probabilities were lower than among those shared by all four donors.

Comment on this clone: Its antigen is unknown.

Naive CD8 cells comprised CD45RO-negative, CCR7-positively selected cells, excluding terminally differentiated effector memory CD45RA+ cells. CDR1 and CDR2 (germline): SQVTM, ANQGSEA. The CDR3 consists of 12 residues. V gave up 7 bases and J gave up 9 bases, with 18 bases separating them. Libraries were prepared by immunoSEQ multiplex PCR; TCRdb keeps only in-frame clonotypes and omits some of them. The data show about 2.1 million clones, about 93% seen once. The chain has TRBV29-1 and TRBJ2-5; unclear D gene. The sequencing sample was made of naive CD8+ T cells from PBMCs. This clonotype was sampled from a man aged 18 to 30 in good health. Some clones in this sample may be carry-over from other donors' samples. The CDR3 bases are TGCAGCGGAGCCCCCAGTTCTCGGGCCCAGTACTTC. It translates to CSGAPSSRAQYF.